Sequencing of this T cell receptor (beta chain) was carried out in a study of graft-versus-host responses after intestinal transplantation. Study summary: The recipients all started with anti-thymocyte globulin induction and then took tacrolimus and steroids for 2 to 3 years.

With respect to this clone: Its target is unknown.

Germline CDR1 MNHNS, CDR2 SASEGT. CDR3 length: 13 amino acids. V dropped 7 bases and J dropped 4 bases, with 13 bases sitting between them. Sequencing was performed with immunoSEQ multiplex PCR; in TCRdb, only in-frame clones are kept and a portion is missing. The table has tens of thousands of clones, 90% to 95% seen once. The rearrangement uses TRBV6-1 and TRBJ1-1, with D maybe TRBD1 (5 bases). The sequencing here drew on unstimulated CD4+ T cells sorted from spleen or lymph node cells, taken before intestinal transplant. The source of this sequence is a human donor who received an intestinal transplant. CDR3 bases: TGTGCCAGCATCCCGGGACTGAGCACTGAAGCTTTCTTT. Amino acid sequence: CASIPGLSTEAFF.